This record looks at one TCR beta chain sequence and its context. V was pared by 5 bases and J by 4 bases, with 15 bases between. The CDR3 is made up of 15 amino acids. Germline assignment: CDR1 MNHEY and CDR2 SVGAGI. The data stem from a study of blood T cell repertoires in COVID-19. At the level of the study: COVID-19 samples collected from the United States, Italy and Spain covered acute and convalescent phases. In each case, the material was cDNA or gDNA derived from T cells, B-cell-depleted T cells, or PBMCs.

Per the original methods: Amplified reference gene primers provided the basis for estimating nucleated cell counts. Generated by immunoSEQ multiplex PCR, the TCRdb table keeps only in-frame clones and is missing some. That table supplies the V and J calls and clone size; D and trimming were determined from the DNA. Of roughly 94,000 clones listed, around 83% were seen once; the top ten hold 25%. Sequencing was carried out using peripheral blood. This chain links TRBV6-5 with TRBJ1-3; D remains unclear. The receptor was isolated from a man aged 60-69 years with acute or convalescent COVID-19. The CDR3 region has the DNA TGTGCCAGCAGTCTTAGGCCCTCCGGGGGAAACACCATATATTTT. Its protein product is CASSLRPSGGNTIYF.